This T cell receptor (beta chain) appears in the sequencing data of a study of control samples from healthy donors and cancer patients. Assay used: immunoSEQ multiplex PCR; TCRdb lists only in-frame clones, some missing. The sample carries more than 95,000 clones, about 92% recorded once. The CDR3 has 18 amino acids. Germline loops: CDR1 SGHNT, CDR2 YYREEE (reference sequence). V shed 1 base, J shed 8 bases, and the junction held 13 bases outside the gene matches. What was sequenced was blood. The TCR originated in a man aged 18 to 30 in good health. The J gene is TRBJ2-1, the V gene TRBV5-4; TRBD2 matches at 12 bases. CDR3 coding DNA: TGTGCCAGCAGCTTGTTCCCTAGCGGGAGGGCCGGCATGGATGAGCAGTTCTTC. Its translation: CASSLFPSGRAGMDEQFF.